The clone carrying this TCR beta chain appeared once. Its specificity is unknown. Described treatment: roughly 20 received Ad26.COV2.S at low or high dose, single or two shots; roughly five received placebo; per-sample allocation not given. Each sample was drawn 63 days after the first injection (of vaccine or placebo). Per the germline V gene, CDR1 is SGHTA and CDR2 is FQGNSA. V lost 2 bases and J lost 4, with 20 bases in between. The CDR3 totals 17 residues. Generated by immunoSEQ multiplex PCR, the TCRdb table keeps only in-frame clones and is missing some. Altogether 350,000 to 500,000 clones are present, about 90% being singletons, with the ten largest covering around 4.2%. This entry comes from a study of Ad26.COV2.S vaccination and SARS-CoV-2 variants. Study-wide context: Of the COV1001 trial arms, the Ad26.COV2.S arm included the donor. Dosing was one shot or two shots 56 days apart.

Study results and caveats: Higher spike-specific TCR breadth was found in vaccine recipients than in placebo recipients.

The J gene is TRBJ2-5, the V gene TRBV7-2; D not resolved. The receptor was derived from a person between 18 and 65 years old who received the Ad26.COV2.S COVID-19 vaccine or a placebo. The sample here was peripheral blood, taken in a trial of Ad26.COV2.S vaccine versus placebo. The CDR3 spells CASSLYPPIFQRETQYF. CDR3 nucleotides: TGTGCCAGCAGCTTATACCCACCGATCTTCCAACGAGAGACCCAGTACTTC.